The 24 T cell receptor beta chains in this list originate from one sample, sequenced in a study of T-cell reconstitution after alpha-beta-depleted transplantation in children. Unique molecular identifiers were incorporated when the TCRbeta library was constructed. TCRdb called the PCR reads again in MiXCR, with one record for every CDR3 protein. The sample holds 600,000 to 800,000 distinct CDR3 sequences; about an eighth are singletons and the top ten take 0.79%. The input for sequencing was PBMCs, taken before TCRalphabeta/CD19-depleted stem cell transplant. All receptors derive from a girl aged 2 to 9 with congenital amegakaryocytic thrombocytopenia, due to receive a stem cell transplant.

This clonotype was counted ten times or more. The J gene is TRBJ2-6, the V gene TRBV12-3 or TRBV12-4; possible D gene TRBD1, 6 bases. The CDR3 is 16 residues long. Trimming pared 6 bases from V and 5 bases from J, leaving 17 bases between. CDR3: CASSPDRSTRANVLTF. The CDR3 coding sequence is TGTGCCAGCAGCCCAGACAGGAGCACTAGGGCCAACGTCCTGACTTTC.

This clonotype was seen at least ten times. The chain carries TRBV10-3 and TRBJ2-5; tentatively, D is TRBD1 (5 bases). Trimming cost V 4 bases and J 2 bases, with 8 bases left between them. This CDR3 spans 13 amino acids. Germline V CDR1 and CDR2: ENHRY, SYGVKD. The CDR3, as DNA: TGTGCCATCAGTGGACAGACACAAGAGACCCAGTACTTC. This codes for CAISGQTQETQYF.

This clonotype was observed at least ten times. The CDR3 spells CASSRTGPPDTQYF. Written as DNA, the CDR3 is TGTGCCAGCAGTCGGACAGGGCCTCCAGATACGCAGTATTTT. This sequence joins TRBV27 and TRBJ2-3; 8 positions agree with TRBD1. The CDR3 is 14 amino acids. Unmatched junction bases numbered 5, after V lost 5 bases and J lost 4 bases. Germline V CDR1 and CDR2: MNHEY, SMNVEV (reference sequence).

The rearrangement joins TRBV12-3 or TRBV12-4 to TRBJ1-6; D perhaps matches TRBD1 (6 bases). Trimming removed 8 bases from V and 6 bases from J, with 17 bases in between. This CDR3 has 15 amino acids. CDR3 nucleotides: TGTGCCAGCCGACCACAGGGAGCGGGTAATTCACCCCTCCACTTT. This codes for CASRPQGAGNSPLHF.

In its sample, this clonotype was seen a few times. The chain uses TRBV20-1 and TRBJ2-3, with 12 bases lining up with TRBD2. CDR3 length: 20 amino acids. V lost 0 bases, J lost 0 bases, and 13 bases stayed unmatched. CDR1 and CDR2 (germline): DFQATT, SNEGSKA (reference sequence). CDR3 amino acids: CSARDWKRASGRGSTDTQYF. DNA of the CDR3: TGCAGTGCTAGAGATTGGAAGAGGGCTAGCGGGAGGGGGAGCACAGATACGCAGTATTTT.

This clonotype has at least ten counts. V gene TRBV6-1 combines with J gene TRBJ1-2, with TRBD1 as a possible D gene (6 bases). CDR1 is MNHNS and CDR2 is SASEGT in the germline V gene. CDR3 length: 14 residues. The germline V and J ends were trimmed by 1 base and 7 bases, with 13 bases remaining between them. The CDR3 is CASSEGWGLGGYTF. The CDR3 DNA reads TGTGCCAGCAGTGAAGGTTGGGGGCTTGGTGGCTACACCTTC.

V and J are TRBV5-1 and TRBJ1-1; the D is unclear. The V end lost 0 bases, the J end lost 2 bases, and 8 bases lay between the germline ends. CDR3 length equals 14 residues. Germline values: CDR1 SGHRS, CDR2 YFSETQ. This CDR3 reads CASSLVTINTEAFF. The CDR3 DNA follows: TGCGCCAGCAGCTTGGTGACAATTAACACTGAAGCTTTCTTT. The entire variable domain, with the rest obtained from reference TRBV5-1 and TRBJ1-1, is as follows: KAGVTQTPRYLIKTRGQQVTLSCSPISGHRSVSWYQQTPGQGLQFLFEYFSETQRNKGNFPGRFSGRQFSNSRSEMNVSTLELGDSALYLCASSLVTINTEAFFGQGTRLTVV.

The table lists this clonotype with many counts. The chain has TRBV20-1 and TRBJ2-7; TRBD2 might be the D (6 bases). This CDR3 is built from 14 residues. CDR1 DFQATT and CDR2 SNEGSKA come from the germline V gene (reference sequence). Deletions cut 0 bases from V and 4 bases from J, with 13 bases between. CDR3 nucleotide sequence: TGCAGTGCTAGAGATGAGACTAGGTTTTACGAGCAGTACTTC. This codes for CSARDETRFYEQYF.

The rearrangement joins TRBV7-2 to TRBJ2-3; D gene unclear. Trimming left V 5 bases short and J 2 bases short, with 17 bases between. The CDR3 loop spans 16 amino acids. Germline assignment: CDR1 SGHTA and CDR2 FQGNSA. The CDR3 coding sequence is TGTGCCAGCAGCCGCAGGCTCCTTCCTCCCACAGATACGCAGTATTTT. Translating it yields CASSRRLLPPTDTQYF.

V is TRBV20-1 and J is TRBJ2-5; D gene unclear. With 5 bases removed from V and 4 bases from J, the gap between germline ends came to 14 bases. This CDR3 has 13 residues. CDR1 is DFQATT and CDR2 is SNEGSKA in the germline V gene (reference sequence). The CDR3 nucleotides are TGCAGTGCTTCCCCTAGGGTGGGAGAGACCCAGTACTTC. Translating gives CSASPRVGETQYF.

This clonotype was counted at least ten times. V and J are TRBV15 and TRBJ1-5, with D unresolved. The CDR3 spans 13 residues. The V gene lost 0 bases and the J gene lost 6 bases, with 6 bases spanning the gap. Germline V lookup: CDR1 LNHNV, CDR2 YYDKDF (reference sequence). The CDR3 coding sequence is TGTGCCACCAGCAGAGATGACGCTCAGCCCCAGCATTTT. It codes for CATSRDDAQPQHF.

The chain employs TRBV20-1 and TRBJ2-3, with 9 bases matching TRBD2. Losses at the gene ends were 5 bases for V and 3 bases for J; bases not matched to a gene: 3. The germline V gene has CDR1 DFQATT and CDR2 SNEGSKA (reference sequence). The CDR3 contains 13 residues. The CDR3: CSAHSGRTDTQYF. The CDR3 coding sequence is TGCAGTGCTCACAGCGGGAGGACAGATACGCAGTATTTT.

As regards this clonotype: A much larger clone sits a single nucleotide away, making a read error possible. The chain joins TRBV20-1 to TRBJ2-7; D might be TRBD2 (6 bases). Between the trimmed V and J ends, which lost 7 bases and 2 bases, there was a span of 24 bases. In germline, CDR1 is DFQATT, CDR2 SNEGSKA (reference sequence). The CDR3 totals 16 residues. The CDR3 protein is CSVGGNGLGTAYEQYF. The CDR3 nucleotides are TGCAGTGTTGGAGGGAACGGACTGGGAACGGCCTACGAGCAGTACTTC.

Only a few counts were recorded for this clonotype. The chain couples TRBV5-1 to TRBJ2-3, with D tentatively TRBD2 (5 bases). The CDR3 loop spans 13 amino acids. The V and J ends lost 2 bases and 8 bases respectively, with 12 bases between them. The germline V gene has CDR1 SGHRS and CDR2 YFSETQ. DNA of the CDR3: TGCGCCAGCAGCTTCGGCCCCGAGGGTACGCAGTATTTT. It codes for CASSFGPEGTQYF. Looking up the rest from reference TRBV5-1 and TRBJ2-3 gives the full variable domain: KAGVTQTPRYLIKTRGQQVTLSCSPISGHRSVSWYQQTPGQGLQFLFEYFSETQRNKGNFPGRFSGRQFSNSRSEMNVSTLELGDSALYLCASSFGPEGTQYFGPGTRLTVL.

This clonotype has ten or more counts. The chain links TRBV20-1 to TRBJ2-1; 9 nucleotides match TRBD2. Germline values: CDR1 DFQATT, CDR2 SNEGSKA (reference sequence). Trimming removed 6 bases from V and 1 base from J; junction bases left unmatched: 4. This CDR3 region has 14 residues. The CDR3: CSALAGVSYNEQFF. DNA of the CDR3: TGCAGTGCGTTAGCGGGAGTGTCCTACAATGAGCAGTTCTTC.

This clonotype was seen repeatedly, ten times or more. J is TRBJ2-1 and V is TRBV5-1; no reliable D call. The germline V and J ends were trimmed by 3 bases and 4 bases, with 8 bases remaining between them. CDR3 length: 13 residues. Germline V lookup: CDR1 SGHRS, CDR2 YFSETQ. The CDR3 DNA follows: TGCGCCAGCAGCTCCGAGAGATACAATGAGCAGTTCTTC. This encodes CASSSERYNEQFF.

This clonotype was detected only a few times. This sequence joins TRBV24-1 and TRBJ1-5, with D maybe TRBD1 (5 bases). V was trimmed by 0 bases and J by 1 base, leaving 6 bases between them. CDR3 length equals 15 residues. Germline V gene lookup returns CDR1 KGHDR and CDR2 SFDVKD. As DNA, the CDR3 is TGTGCCACCAGTGATTTGAGGGGAAGCAATCAGCCCCAGCATTTT. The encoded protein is CATSDLRGSNQPQHF.

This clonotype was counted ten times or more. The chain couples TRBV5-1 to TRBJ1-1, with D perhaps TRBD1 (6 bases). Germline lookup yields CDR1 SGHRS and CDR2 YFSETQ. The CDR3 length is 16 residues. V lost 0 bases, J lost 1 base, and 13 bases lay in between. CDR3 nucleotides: TGCGCCAGCAGCTTGGCCAGGGAGGGGGAGAACACTGAAGCTTTCTTT. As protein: CASSLAREGENTEAFF.

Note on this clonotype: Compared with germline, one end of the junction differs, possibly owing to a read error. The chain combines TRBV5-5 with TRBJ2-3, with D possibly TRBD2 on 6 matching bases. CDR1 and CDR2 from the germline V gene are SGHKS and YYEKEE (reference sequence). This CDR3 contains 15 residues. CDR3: CASSAGLGNTDTQYF. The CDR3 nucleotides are TGTGCCAGCAGCGCGGGACTCGGTAACACAGATACGCAATATTTT.

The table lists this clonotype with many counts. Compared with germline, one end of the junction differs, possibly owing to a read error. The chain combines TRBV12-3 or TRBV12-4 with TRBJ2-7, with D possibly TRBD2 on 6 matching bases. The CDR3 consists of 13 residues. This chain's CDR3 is CASSLGLRRDPDF. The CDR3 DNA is TGTGCCAGCAGTTTAGGCCTAAGGCGGGATCCAGATTTC.

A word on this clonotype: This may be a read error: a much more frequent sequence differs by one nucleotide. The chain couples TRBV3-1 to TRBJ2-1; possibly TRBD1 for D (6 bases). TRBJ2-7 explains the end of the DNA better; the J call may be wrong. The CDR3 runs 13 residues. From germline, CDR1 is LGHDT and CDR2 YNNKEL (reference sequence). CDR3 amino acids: CASSQFGDNEQYF. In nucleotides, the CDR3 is TGTGCCAGCAGCCAATTCGGGGACAATGAGCAGTACTTC.

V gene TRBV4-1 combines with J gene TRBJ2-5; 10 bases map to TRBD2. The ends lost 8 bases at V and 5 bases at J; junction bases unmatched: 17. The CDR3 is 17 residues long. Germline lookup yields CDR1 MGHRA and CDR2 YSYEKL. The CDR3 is CASSQKALAGSRETQYF. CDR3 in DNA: TGCGCCAGCTCTCAAAAAGCACTAGCGGGAAGCAGGGAGACCCAGTACTTC.

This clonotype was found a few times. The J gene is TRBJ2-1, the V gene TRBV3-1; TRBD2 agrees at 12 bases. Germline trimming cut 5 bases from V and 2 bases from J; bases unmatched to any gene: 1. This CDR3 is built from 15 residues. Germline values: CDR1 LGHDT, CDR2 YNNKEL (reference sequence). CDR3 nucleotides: TGTGCCAGCAGCACTAGCGGGAGGACCTACAATGAGCAGTTCTTC. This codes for CASSTSGRTYNEQFF.

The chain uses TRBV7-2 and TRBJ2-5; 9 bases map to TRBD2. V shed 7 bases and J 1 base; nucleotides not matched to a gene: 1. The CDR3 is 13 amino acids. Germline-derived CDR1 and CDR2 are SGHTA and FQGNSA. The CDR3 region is CASTSGIQETQYF. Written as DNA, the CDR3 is TGTGCCAGCACTAGCGGGATCCAAGAGACCCAGTACTTC.